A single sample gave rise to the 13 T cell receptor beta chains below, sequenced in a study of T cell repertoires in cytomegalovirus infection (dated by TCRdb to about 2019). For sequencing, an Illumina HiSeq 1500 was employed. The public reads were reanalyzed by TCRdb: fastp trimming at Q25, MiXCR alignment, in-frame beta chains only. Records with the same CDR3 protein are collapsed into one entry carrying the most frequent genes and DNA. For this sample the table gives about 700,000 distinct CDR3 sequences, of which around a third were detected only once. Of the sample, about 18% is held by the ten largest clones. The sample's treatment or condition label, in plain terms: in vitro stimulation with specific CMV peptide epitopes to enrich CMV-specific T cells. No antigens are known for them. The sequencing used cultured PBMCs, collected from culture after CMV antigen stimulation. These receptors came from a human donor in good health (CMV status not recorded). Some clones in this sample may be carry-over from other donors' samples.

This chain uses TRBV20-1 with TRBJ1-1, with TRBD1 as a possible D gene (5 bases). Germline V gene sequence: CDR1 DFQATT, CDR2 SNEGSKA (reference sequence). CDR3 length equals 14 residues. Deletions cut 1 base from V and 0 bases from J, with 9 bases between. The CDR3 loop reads CSARVPGLNTEAFF. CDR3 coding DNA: TGCAGTGCTAGAGTTCCAGGGCTGAACACTGAAGCTTTCTTT.

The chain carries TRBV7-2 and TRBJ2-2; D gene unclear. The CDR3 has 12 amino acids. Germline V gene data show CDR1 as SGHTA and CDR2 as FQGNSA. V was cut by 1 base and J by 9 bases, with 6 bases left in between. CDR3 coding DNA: TGTGCCAGCAGCTTAGGAGCGCGGGAGCTGTTTTTT. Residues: CASSLGARELFF.

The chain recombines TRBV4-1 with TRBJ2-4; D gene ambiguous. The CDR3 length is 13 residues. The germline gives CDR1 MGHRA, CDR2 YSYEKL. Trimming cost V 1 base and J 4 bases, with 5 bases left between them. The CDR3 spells CASSQVGKNIQYF. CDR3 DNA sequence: TGCGCCAGCAGCCAAGTGGGGAAAAACATTCAGTACTTC.

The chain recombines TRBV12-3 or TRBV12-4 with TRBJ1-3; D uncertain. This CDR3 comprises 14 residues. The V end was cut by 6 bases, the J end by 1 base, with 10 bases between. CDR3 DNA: TGTGCCAGCAGAACACCGGGTTCTGGAAACACCATATATTTT. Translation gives CASRTPGSGNTIYF.

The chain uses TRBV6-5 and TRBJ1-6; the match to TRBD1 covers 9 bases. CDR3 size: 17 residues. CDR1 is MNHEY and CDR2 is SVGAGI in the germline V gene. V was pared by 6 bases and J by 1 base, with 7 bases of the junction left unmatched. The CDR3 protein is CASSPRDRESYNSPLHF. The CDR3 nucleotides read TGTGCCAGCAGCCCTCGGGACAGGGAATCCTATAATTCACCCCTCCACTTT.

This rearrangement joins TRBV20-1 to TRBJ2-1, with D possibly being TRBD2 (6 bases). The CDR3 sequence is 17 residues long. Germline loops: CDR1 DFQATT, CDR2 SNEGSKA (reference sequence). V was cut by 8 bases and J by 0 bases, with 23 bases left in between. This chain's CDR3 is CSCTGRPTASSYNEQFF. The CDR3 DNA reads TGCAGTTGTACGGGGAGGCCCACCGCGAGCTCCTACAATGAGCAGTTCTTC.

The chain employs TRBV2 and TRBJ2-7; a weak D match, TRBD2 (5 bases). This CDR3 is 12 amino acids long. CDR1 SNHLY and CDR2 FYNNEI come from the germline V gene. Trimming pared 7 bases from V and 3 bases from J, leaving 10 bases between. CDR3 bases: TGTGCCAGCACCGGGATTTACTACGAGCAGTACTTC. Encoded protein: CASTGIYYEQYF.

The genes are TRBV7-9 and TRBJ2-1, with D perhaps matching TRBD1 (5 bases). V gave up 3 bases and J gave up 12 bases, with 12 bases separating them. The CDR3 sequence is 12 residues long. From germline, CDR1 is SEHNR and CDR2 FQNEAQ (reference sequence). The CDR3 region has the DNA TGTGCCAGCAGCTTTCAGGTCCAGGGGCAGTTCTTC. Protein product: CASSFQVQGQFF.

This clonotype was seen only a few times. DNA of the CDR3: TGTGCCAGCAGCCAAGAAGCGGGACTAGCGCACGAGCAGTACTTC. This sequence encodes CASSQEAGLAHEQYF. The rearrangement links TRBV3-1 to TRBJ2-7; 10 positions match TRBD2. From germline, CDR1 is LGHDT and CDR2 YNNKEL (reference sequence). The junction had 4 bases not matched to a gene; V was cut back by 0 bases and J by 5 bases. The CDR3 is made up of 15 amino acids.

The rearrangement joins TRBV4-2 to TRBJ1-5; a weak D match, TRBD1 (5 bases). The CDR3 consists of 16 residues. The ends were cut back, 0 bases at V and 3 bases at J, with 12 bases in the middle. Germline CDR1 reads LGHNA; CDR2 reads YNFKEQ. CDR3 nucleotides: TGTGCCAGCAGCCAAGATTGGATTGGGGCCAATCAGCCCCAGCATTTT. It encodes CASSQDWIGANQPQHF.

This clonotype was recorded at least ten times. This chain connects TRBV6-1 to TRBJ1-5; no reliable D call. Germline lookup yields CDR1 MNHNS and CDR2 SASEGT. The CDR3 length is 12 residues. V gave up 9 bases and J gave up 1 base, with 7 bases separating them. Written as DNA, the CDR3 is TGTGCCAGTAGGAACAGCAATCAGCCCCAGCATTTT. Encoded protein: CASRNSNQPQHF.

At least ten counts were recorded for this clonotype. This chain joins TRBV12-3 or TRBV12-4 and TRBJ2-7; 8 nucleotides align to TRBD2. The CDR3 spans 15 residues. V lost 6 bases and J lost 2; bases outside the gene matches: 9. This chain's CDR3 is CASSLSGGGAYEQYF. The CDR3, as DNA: TGTGCCAGCAGCTTATCGGGGGGGGGGGCCTACGAGCAGTACTTC.

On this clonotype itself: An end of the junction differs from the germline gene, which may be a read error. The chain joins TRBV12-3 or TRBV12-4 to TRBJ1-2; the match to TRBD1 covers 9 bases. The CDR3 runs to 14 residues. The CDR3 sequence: CANSPTGGSYGYTF. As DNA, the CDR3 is TGTGCCAACAGTCCCACAGGGGGCAGCTATGGCTACACCTTC.